These T cell receptor beta chains were read from a single sample in a study of shared clonotypes between healthy human individuals. TCRdb's copy holds only in-frame clones and misses some; the assay was immunoSEQ multiplex PCR. The table records hundreds of thousands of clones, around 77% of them present only once. Input material: PBMCs. These receptors were collected from a woman aged 40 to 50 in good health. Some clones in this sample may be carry-over from other donors' samples. Both conserved end residues are part of each CDR3. D genes are given only for firm matches. Not every row has a clone size; where given, it reads once, few, many or a size class.

NA	TRBV29-1	TRBJ2-7	NA	TGCAGCGGCATGGGGGTGGGCCCGAACCCCTACGAGCAGTACTTC	CSGMGVGPNPYEQYF
NA	TRBV5-1	TRBJ2-2	NA	TGCGCCAGCAGCTTTGTGGGCGCCGACACCGGGGAGCTGTTTTTT	CASSFVGADTGELFF
NA	TRBV9	TRBJ2-7	once	TGTGCCAGCGGCAGGGTGGCCCTCAACTACGAGCAGTACTTC	CASGRVALNYEQYF
TRBD2	TRBV28	TRBJ2-1	NA	TGTGCCAGCACCCCGCCGGCTAGCGGGAGTTGGAATGAGCAGTTCTTC	CASTPPASGSWNEQFF
NA	TRBV11-3	TRBJ2-5	NA	TGTGCCAGCAGCCTCCTCCGGGAGACCCAGTACTTC	CASSLLRETQYF
NA	TRBV2	TRBJ2-7	NA	TGTGCCAGCAGACCCCCAGCCTACTCCTACGAGCAGTACTTC	CASRPPAYSYEQYF
TRBD2	TRBV7-6	TRBJ2-3	NA	TGTGCCAGCAGCCTCCTCGGGGGGGCGCGAACAGATACGCAGTATTTT	CASSLLGGARTDTQYF
NA	TRBV19	TRBJ1-2	NA	TGTGCCAGCCGGACTTCGGGACGCTATGGCTACACCTTC	CASRTSGRYGYTF
TRBD2	TRBV6-1	TRBJ2-7	NA	TGTGCCAGCAGTGAAAGCCGACTAGCGGACACCTACGAGCAGTACTTC	CASSESRLADTYEQYF
NA	TRBV29-1	TRBJ2-5	NA	TGCAGCGTGGAGGGGGTAGAAGAGACCCAGTACTTC	CSVEGVEETQYF
TRBD2	TRBV29-1	TRBJ2-7	NA	TGCAGCGTTGAGGGTAGCGGGAGGCGCGAGCAGTACTTC	CSVEGSGRREQYF
TRBD1	TRBV7-9	TRBJ2-7	NA	TGTGCCAGCAGCTTTTACAGGGGGACCTACGAGCAGTACTTC	CASSFYRGTYEQYF
NA	TRBV10-3	TRBJ1-2	NA	TGTGCCATCAGCCCGAAGGGGGAGGACCCCTTC	CAISPKGEDPF
NA	TRBV6-6	TRBJ1-3	NA	TGTGCCAGCAGTTACTCTGAACCTGGAAACACCATATATTTT	CASSYSEPGNTIYF
TRBD2	TRBV4-1	TRBJ2-2	NA	TGCGCCAGCAGCCAAGGAAGGGGACTAGGTAACACCGGGGAGCTGTTTTTT	CASSQGRGLGNTGELFF
TRBD2	TRBV4-3	TRBJ2-2	NA	TGCGCCAGCAGCCAAGTTATAAGCGGGAGTTTTGGCACCGGGGAGCTGTTTTTT	CASSQVISGSFGTGELFF
NA	TRBV6-5	TRBJ2-7	once	TGTGCCAGCAGTTACTCGAGTTGGTCCTCCTACGAGCAGTACTTC	CASSYSSWSSYEQYF
TRBD1	TRBV29-1	TRBJ1-5	many	TGCAGCGTCCAGACAGGGGGCGATCAGCCCCAGCATTTT	CSVQTGGDQPQHF
NA	TRBV14	TRBJ1-4	NA	TGTGCCAGCAGCCAAGCCCGTACTATAGGAGCTAATGAAAAACTGTTTTTT	CASSQARTIGANEKLFF
TRBD2	TRBV4-2	TRBJ2-7	NA	TGTGCCAGCAGCCCGGGTAGCGGGGAACTCTACGAGCAGTACTTC	CASSPGSGELYEQYF
NA	TRBV28	TRBJ2-7	once	TGTGCCAGCAGTTCCTGGACGAGAAATTTCTACGAGCAGTACTTC	CASSSWTRNFYEQYF
TRBD2	TRBV5-1	TRBJ2-2	NA	TGCGCCAGCAGCCCGGCTAGCGGAATAACCGGGGAGCTGTTTTTT	CASSPASGITGELFF
NA	TRBV7-9	TRBJ1-1	NA	TGTGCCAGCGTCTGGGGATCAGGGAAGGACACTGAAGCTTTCTTT	CASVWGSGKDTEAFF
TRBD2	TRBV9	TRBJ2-1	NA	TGTGCCAGCAGCGTCGACCCTAGCGGGAAGATCCATGAGCAGTTCTTC	CASSVDPSGKIHEQFF
NA	TRBV28	TRBJ2-5	NA	TGTGCCAGCACTGACTGGGCGGTAGCGGCGAACTTC	CASTDWAVAANF
NA	TRBV5-1	TRBJ2-7	NA	TGCGCCAGCAGCAAGGACCTCAGGTCTTACGAGCAGTACTTC	CASSKDLRSYEQYF
TRBD2	TRBV28	TRBJ2-2	NA	TGTGCCAGCAGTTTGGGCGTAGCGGGAGGGCGTGTGGAGCTGTTTTTT	CASSLGVAGGRVELFF
NA	TRBV11-2	TRBJ2-1	NA	TGTGCCAGCAGCACCTCGGGACGGCAAAGTACGAATGAGCAGTTCTTC	CASSTSGRQSTNEQFF